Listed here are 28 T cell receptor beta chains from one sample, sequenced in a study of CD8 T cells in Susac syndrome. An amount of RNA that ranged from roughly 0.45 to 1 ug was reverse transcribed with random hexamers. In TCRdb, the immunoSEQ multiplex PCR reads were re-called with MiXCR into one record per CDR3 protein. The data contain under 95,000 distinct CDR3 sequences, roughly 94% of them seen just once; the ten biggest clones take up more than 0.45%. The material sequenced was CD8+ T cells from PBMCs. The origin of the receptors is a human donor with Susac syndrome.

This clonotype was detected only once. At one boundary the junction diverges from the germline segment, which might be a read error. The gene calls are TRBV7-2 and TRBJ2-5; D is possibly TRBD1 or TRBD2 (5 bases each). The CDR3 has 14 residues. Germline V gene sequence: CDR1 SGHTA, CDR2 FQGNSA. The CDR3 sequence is CASSLGWDHETQYF. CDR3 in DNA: TGTGCCAGCAGCTTAGGCTGGGACCATGAGACCCAGTACTTC.

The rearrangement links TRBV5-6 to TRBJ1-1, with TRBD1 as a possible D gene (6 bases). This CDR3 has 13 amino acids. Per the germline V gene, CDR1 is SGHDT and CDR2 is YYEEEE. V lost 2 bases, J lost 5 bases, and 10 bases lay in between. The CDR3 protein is CASSFGGLTEAFF. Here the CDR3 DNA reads TGTGCCAGCAGCTTTGGGGGCTTAACTGAAGCTTTCTTT.

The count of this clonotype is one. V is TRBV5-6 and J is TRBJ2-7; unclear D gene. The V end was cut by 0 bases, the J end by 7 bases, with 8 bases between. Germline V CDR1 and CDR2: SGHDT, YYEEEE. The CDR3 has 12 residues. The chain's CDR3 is CASSLAAGEQYF. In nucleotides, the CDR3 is TGTGCCAGCAGCTTGGCGGCCGGTGAGCAGTACTTC.

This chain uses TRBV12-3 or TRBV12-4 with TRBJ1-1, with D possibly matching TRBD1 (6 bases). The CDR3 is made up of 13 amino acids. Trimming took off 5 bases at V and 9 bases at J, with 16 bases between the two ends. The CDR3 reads CASSDRMWGQAFF. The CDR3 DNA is TGTGCCAGCAGTGACAGAATGTGGGGGCAAGCTTTCTTT.

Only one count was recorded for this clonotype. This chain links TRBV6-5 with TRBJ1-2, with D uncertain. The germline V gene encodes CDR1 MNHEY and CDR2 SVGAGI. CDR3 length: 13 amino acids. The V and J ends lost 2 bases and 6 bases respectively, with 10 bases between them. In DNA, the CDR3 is TGTGCCAGCAGTTACGGGGATTTCGATGGCTACACCTTC. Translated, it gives CASSYGDFDGYTF.

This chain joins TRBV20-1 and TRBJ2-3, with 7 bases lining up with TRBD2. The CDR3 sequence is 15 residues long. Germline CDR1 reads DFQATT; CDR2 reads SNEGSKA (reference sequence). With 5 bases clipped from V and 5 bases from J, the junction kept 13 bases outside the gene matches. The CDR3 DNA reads TGCAGTGCTTACGAGAGCGGGATGGCTGAAGATACGCAGTATTTT. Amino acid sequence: CSAYESGMAEDTQYF.

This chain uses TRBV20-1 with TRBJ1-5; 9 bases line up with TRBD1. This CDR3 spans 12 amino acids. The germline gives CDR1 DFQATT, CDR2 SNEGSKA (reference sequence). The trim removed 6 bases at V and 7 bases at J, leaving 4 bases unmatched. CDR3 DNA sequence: TGCAGTGCCCTAACAGGGGGCCAGCCCCAGCATTTT. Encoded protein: CSALTGGQPQHF.

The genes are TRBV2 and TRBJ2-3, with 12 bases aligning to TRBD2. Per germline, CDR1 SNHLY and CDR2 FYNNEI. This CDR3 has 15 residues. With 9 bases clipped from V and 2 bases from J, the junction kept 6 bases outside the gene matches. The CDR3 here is CARTSGSPHTDTQYF. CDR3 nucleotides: TGTGCCAGGACTAGCGGGAGCCCGCACACAGATACGCAGTATTTT.

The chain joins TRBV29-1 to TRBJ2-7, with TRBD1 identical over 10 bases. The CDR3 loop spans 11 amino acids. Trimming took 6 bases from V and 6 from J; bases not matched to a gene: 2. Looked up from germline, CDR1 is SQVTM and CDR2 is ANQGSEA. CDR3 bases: TGCAGCGTCGGGACAGGGGTCGAGCAGTACTTC. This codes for CSVGTGVEQYF.

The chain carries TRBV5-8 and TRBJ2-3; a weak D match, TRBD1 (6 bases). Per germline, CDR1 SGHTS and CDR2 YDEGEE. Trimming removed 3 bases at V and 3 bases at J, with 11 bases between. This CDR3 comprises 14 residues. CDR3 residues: CASSWAQGTDTQYF. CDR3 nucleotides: TGTGCCAGCAGCTGGGCCCAGGGGACAGATACGCAGTATTTT.

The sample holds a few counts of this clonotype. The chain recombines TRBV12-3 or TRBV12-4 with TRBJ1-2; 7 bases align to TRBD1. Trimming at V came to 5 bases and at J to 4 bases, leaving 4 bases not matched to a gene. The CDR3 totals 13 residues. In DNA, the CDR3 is TGTGCCAGCAGTCCCGGGACAGCCTATGGCTACACCTTC. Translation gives CASSPGTAYGYTF.

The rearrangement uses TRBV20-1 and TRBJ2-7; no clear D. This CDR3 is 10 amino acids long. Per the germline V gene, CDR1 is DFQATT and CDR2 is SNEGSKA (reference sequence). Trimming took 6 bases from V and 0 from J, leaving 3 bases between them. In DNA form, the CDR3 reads TGCAGTGCAATCTCCTACGAGCAGTACTTC. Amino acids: CSAISYEQYF.

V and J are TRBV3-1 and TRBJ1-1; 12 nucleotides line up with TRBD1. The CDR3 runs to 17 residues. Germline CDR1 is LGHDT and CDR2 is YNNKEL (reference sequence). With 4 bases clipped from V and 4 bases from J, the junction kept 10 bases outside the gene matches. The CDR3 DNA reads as TGTGCCAGCAGCCCAAGGAGGGGGACAGGGGGCGGCACTGAAGCTTTCTTT. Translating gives CASSPRRGTGGGTEAFF.

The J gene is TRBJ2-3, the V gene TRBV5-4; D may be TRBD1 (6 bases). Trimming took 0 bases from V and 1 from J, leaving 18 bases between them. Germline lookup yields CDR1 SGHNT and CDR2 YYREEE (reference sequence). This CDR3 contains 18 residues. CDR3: CASSLGMTGASGTDTQYF. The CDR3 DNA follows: TGTGCCAGCAGCTTGGGGATGACAGGCGCGTCGGGCACAGATACGCAGTATTTT.

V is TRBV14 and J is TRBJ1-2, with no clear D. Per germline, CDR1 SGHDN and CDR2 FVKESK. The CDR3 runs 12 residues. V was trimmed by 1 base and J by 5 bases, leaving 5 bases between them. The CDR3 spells CASSQVWYGYTF. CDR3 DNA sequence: TGTGCCAGCAGCCAAGTCTGGTATGGCTACACCTTC.

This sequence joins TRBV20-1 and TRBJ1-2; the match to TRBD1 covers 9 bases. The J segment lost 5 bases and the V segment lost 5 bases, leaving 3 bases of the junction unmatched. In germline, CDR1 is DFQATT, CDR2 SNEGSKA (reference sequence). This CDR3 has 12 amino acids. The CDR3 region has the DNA TGCAGTGCTCCCGGACAGGGGTATGGCTACACCTTC. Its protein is CSAPGQGYGYTF.

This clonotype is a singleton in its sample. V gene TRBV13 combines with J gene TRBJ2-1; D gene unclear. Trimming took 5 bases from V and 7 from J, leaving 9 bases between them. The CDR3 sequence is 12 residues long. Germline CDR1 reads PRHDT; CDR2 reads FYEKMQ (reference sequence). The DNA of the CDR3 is TGTGCCAGCAGCGTTTCAAGGAATGAGCAGTTCTTC. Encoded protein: CASSVSRNEQFF.

The CDR3 DNA is TGCAGTGCCACCGGGACTAGCGGTTCCTACGAGCAGTACTTC. This encodes CSATGTSGSYEQYF. The chain combines TRBV20-1 with TRBJ2-7, with 11 positions matching TRBD2. CDR1 DFQATT and CDR2 SNEGSKA come from the germline V gene (reference sequence). The CDR3 length is 14 residues. Trimming took 6 bases from V and 1 from J; bases not matched to a gene: 5.

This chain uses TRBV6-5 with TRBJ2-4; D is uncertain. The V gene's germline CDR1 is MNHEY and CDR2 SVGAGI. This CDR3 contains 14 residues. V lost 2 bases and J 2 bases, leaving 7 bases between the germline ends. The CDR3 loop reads CASSYIQTKNIQYF. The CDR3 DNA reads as TGTGCCAGCAGTTACATCCAGACCAAAAACATTCAGTACTTC.

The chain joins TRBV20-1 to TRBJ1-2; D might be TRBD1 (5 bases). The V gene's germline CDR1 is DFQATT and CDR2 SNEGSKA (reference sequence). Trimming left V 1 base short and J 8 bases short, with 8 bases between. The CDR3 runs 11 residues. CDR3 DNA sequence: TGCAGTGCTAGAGGAGGGGAGGGCTACACCTTC. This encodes CSARGGEGYTF.

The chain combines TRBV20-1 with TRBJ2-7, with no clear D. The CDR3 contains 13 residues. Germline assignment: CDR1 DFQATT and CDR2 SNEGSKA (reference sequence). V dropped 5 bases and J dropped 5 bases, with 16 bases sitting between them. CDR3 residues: CSALRRAGHEQYF. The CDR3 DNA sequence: TGCAGTGCTCTCCGCCGGGCCGGGCACGAGCAGTACTTC.

The CDR3 sequence is CASSYAGDEQFF. The CDR3 bases are TGTGCCAGCAGTTACGCAGGGGACGAGCAGTTCTTC. The chain is built from TRBV6-5 and TRBJ2-1; TRBD1 is a possible D gene (6 bases). Trimming took 2 bases from V and 10 from J, leaving 9 bases between them. This CDR3 has 12 amino acids. Germline CDR1 is MNHEY and CDR2 is SVGAGI.

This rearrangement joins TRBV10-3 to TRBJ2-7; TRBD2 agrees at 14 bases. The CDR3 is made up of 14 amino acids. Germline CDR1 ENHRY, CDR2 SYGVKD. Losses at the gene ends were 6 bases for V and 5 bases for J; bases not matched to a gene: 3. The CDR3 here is CAIRGTSGSHEQYF. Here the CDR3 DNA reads TGTGCCATCAGGGGGACTAGCGGGAGCCACGAGCAGTACTTC.

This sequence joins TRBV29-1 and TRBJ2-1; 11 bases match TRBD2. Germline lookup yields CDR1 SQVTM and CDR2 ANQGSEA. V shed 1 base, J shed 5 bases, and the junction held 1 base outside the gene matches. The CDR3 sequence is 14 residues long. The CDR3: CSVEGLAGNNEQFF. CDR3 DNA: TGCAGCGTTGAAGGACTAGCGGGAAACAATGAGCAGTTCTTC.

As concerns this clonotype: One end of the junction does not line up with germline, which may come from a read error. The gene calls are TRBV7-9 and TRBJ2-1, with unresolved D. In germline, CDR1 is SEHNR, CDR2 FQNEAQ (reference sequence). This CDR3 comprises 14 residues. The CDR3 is CASSFANLYSEQFF. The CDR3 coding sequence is TGTGCCAGCAGCTTTGCCAATTTGTACAGTGAGCAGTTCTTC. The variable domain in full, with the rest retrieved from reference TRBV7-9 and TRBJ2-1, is DTGVSQNPRHKITKRGQNVTFRCDPISEHNRLYWYRQTLGQGPEFLTYFQNEAQLEKSRLLSDRFSAERPKGSFSTLEIQRTEQGDSAMYLCASSFANLYSEQFFGPGTRLTVL.

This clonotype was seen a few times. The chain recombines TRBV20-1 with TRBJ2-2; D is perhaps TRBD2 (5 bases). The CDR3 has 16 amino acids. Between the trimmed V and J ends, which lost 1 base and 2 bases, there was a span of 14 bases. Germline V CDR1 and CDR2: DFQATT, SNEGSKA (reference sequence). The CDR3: CSARVRRLDNTGELFF. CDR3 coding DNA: TGCAGTGCTAGAGTGCGGAGGCTAGATAACACCGGGGAGCTGTTTTTT.

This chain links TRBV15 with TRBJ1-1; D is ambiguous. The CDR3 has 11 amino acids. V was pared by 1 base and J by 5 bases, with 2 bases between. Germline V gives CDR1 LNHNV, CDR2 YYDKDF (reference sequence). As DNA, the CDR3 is TGTGCCACCAGCAGAGGGACTGAAGCTTTCTTT. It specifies CATSRGTEAFF.

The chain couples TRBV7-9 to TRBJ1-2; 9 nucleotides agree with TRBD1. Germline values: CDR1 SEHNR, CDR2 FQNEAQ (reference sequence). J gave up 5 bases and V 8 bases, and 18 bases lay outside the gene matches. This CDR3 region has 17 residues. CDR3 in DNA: TGTGCCAGCTCTGTGGGAAGCGAACAGGGGGCGCGGTATGGCTACACCTTC. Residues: CASSVGSEQGARYGYTF.